These 17 T cell receptor beta chains were sequenced from one sample in a study of cytomegalovirus exposure and HLA in healthy donors. Both 60 Vbeta primers and 13 Jbeta primers went into the PCR. Measured with immunoSEQ multiplex PCR; TCRdb has only the in-frame clones, and not every one. The repertoire has about 59,000 clones, around 83% of them found once; the top ten carry approximately 1.5%. Sequenced: PBMCs. The origin of the receptors is a man in his forties in good health and CMV-seronegative.

The V gene is TRBV19, the J gene TRBJ2-1; 8 bases map to TRBD1. V gave up 7 bases and J gave up 3 bases; unmatched junction bases: 5. Per germline, CDR1 LNHDA and CDR2 SQIVND (reference sequence). The CDR3 contains 14 residues. CDR3 DNA: TGTGCCAGTACCGTGGACAGGGACTACAATGAGCAGTTCTTC. Translating gives CASTVDRDYNEQFF.

Here the CDR3 DNA reads TGCGCCAGCAGCCGGACCCAGGGATATGGCTACACCTTC. It is translated as CASSRTQGYGYTF. The chain is built from TRBV4-3 and TRBJ1-2; tentatively, D is TRBD1 (5 bases). V lost 4 bases and J 5 bases, leaving 11 bases between the germline ends. This CDR3 has 13 amino acids. Germline V gives CDR1 LGHNA, CDR2 YSLEER.

The V call is TRBV30, the J call TRBJ2-7, with TRBD2 matching 12 bases. J lost 1 base, V lost 2 bases, and 3 bases had no gene match. The length of the CDR3 is 15 residues. Germline CDR1 GTSNPN, CDR2 SVGIG (reference sequence). The CDR3 coding sequence is TGTGCCTGGAGTCCCGGACTAGCGGGGTCCTACGAGCAGTACGTC. Its protein product is CAWSPGLAGSYEQYV.

The chain uses TRBV18 and TRBJ1-5; 8 nucleotides agree with TRBD1. Germline lookup yields CDR1 KGHSH and CDR2 LQKENI. V lost 3 bases, J lost 3 bases, and 7 bases stayed unmatched. This CDR3 contains 16 residues. DNA for the CDR3: TGTGCCAGCTCACCCGGACAGGGTTCGAACAATCAGCCCCAGCATTTT. Translation gives CASSPGQGSNNQPQHF.

CDR3 DNA sequence: TGTGCCTGGCCATATTACCGGCCGGGACAGCATACCGGGGAGCTGTTTTTT. It yields the protein CAWPYYRPGQHTGELFF. J is TRBJ2-2 and V is TRBV30; 7 bases fit TRBD1. The CDR3 is 17 residues long. J gave up 5 bases and V 5 bases, and 17 bases lay outside the gene matches. Germline V CDR1 and CDR2: GTSNPN, SVGIG (reference sequence). Supplemented by reference TRBV30 and TRBJ2-2, the full variable domain reads SQTIHQWPATLVQPVGSPLSLECTVEGTSNPNLYWYRQAAGRGLQLLFYSVGIGQISSEVPQNLSASRPQDRQFILSSKKLLLSDSGFYLCAWPYYRPGQHTGELFFGEGSRLTVL.

The rearrangement joins TRBV27 to TRBJ2-1; 13 nucleotides align to TRBD2. The CDR3 runs 13 residues. Germline CDR1 is MNHEY and CDR2 is SMNVEV (reference sequence). V lost 10 bases to trimming and J lost 10 bases; unmatched junction nucleotides: 7. The CDR3 nucleotides read TGTGCCACTGGACTAGCGGGGGCGGGAGAGCAGTTCTTC. It specifies CATGLAGAGEQFF.

V usage is TRBV11-2 and J usage is TRBJ1-1, with a weak D call TRBD1 (6 bases). Germline V gives CDR1 SGHAT, CDR2 FQNNGV. This CDR3 is built from 15 residues. V lost 0 bases and J 5 bases, leaving 13 bases between the germline ends. CDR3 loop: CASSLDGGRGTEAFF. CDR3 sequence (DNA): TGTGCCAGCAGCTTAGACGGGGGGCGAGGGACTGAAGCTTTCTTT.

The chain employs TRBV11-2 and TRBJ2-5; TRBD1 is a possible D gene (6 bases). This CDR3 is built from 15 residues. CDR1 and CDR2 (germline): SGHAT, FQNNGV. V was clipped by 3 bases and J by 1 base, with 12 bases between them. The CDR3 sequence: CASSFRGAPQETQYF. In DNA, the CDR3 is TGTGCCAGCAGCTTCAGGGGCGCGCCCCAAGAGACCCAGTACTTC.

The V call is TRBV28, the J call TRBJ1-1; D is perhaps TRBD1 (5 bases). Trimming shortened V by 11 bases and J by 5 bases, and 12 bases separated the two germline ends. CDR1 MDHEN and CDR2 SYDVKM come from the germline V gene. The CDR3 contains 11 residues. The CDR3 DNA is TGTGCCGGGGGGACGTGGACTGAAGCTTTCTTT. Encoded protein: CAGGTWTEAFF. Looking up the rest from reference TRBV28 and TRBJ1-1 gives the full variable domain: DVKVTQSSRYLVKRTGEKVFLECVQDMDHENMFWYRQDPGLGLRLIYFSYDVKMKEKGDIPEGYSVSREKKERFSLILESASTNQTSMYLCAGGTWTEAFFGQGTRLTVV.

The genes are TRBV19 and TRBJ2-2; the D gene is possibly TRBD1 (5 bases). The germline V gene encodes CDR1 LNHDA and CDR2 SQIVND (reference sequence). Trimming removed 8 bases at V and 1 base at J, with 20 bases between. The CDR3 is made up of 17 amino acids. The CDR3 DNA reads TGTGCCAGTGTGCCCAGAAGGGGCCCCGGGAACACCGGGGAGCTGTTTTTT. Amino acid sequence: CASVPRRGPGNTGELFF.

This chain uses TRBV11-1 with TRBJ1-1, with D hard to call. Trimming shortened V by 5 bases and J by 6 bases, and 10 bases separated the two germline ends. The length of the CDR3 is 12 residues. In germline, CDR1 is SGHAT, CDR2 FQDESV (reference sequence). The DNA for the CDR3 is TGTGCCAGCAGCCGCGAAATGGCTGAAGCTTTCTTT. Translated: CASSREMAEAFF.

The chain combines TRBV6-1 with TRBJ2-5, with 15 bases lining up with TRBD2. Germline V lookup: CDR1 MNHNS, CDR2 SASEGT. V was clipped by 2 bases and J by 11 bases; unmatched bases: 9. CDR3 length: 16 amino acids. This CDR3 is CASSEYRTSGGAGQYF. CDR3 bases: TGTGCCAGCAGTGAATACAGGACTAGCGGGGGGGCCGGTCAGTACTTC.

This clone was seen a handful of times. The rearrangement uses TRBV4-2 and TRBJ1-1; D is unresolved. The ends were cut back, 1 base at V and 3 bases at J, with 12 bases in the middle. This CDR3 contains 15 residues. CDR1 is LGHNA and CDR2 is YNFKEQ in the germline V gene. The DNA for the CDR3 is TGTGCCAGCAGCCAAGCTCATGGGGAGCACACTGAAGCTTTCTTT. It translates to CASSQAHGEHTEAFF.

The chain combines TRBV11-3 with TRBJ1-2; D is perhaps TRBD1 (5 bases). CDR3 length equals 12 residues. Germline lookup yields CDR1 SGHNT and CDR2 YENEEA. The V and J ends lost 5 bases and 7 bases respectively, with 11 bases between them. The CDR3 sequence is CASSRGGFGYTF. Here the CDR3 DNA reads TGTGCCAGCAGCCGGGGGGGGTTTGGCTACACCTTC.

The chain recombines TRBV6-6 with TRBJ2-1; 10 positions agree with TRBD2. The CDR3 is 13 residues long. With 9 bases clipped from V and 4 bases from J, the junction kept 3 bases outside the gene matches. CDR1 and CDR2 from the germline V gene are MNHNY and SVGAGI (reference sequence). The CDR3, as DNA: TGTGCCAGTAGCGGGGGGCCTTACAATGAGCAGTTCTTC. Residues: CASSGGPYNEQFF.

The chain combines TRBV28 with TRBJ1-2; 10 nucleotides match TRBD1. Germline assignment: CDR1 MDHEN and CDR2 SYDVKM. V trimming: 7 bases; J trimming: 5 bases; junction bases outside the gene matches: 7. The CDR3 sequence is 14 residues long. CDR3 DNA sequence: TGTGCCAGCACCTTGACAGGGGGCTCATATGGCTACACCTTC. The encoded protein is CASTLTGGSYGYTF.

The V call is TRBV29-1, the J call TRBJ1-1; possible D gene TRBD1, 5 bases. V dropped 5 bases and J dropped 5 bases, with 12 bases sitting between them. Per the germline V gene, CDR1 is SQVTM and CDR2 is ANQGSEA. The CDR3 loop spans 12 amino acids. CDR3 nucleotide sequence: TGCAGCGTTAACGCAGGGCGGACTGAAGCTTTCTTT. It is translated as CSVNAGRTEAFF.